This T cell receptor beta chain was recorded in a study of siplizumab effects on memory and regulatory T cells. The CDR3 covers 13 residues. The V gene lost 3 bases and the J gene lost 2 bases, with 5 bases spanning the gap. Germline values: CDR1 KGHSH, CDR2 LQKENI. Study-wide results and caveats: Researchers could not give a naive or memory phenotype to roughly 75-96% of proliferating CD4+ or CD8+ clones. There appeared to be greater diversity in naive T cells than in memory cells, and naive T cells seemed major contributors to the alloresponse. Confirmatory evidence of suppressive function in proliferating siplizumab-culture Tregs was not obtained.

Sequencing of each sample assayed roughly 100,000 TCR templates. Repertoires were generated with immunoSEQ multiplex PCR, while TCRdb's copy carries only in-frame clones and drops some. The sample includes roughly 120,000 clones, approximately 94% of them seen just once. Details on this clone: Its antigen is not identified.

The chain carries TRBV18 and TRBJ1-5; D is ambiguous. The sample taken for sequencing was non-Treg CD4+ T cells sorted from blood. This receptor was taken from a human donor in good health. In nucleotides, the CDR3 is TGTGCCAGCTCACCTATGGGCAATCAGCCCCAGCATTTT. Translated: CASSPMGNQPQHF.